This T cell receptor (beta chain) was sequenced during a study of T-cell memory formation after mild COVID-19. Looking at the study overall: Clusters were largely donor specific. Overall study findings and caveats: Clones shrinking between day 15 and 85 showed a balanced CD4/CD8 split, and those that grew later tilted toward CD4+.

Looked up from germline, CDR1 is SGHRS and CDR2 is YFSETQ. The CDR3 sequence is 13 residues long. Between the trimmed V and J ends, which lost 4 bases and 4 bases, there was a span of 11 bases. With regard to this clonotype: Its antigen is not identified.

TCRdb ran MiXCR on the 5' RACE reads and lists one entry per CDR3 protein. The profile shows about 160,000 distinct CDR3 sequences, roughly 30% of them singletons. Source material: PBMCs or a T cell subset sorted from them (not recorded which). The sequence was collected from an adult woman who had mild COVID-19 (a few samples of this study predate the infection). Cell type and time point are not known. The chain carries TRBV5-1 and TRBJ1-2; the D is unclear. The CDR3 is CASSPDPGYGYTF. The CDR3 DNA reads TGCGCCAGCAGCCCGGACCCTGGCTATGGCTACACCTTC.